These 20 T cell receptor beta chains were all obtained from the same sample, sequenced in a study of T cell responses to AZD1222 COVID-19 vaccine. Profiled with immunoSEQ multiplex PCR; TCRdb holds only in-frame clones, not every one. The data contain 90,000 to 120,000 clones, 90% to 95% of them seen just once; the ten biggest clones take up around 2%. Sequencing used peripheral blood, obtained on day 0 of AZD1222 vaccination. Source of these receptors: an adult in good health.

This chain links TRBV4-1 with TRBJ1-1; no clear D. This CDR3 contains 13 residues. Per the germline V gene, CDR1 is MGHRA and CDR2 is YSYEKL. Between the trimmed V and J ends, which lost 4 bases and 5 bases, there was a span of 11 bases. As DNA, the CDR3 is TGCGCCAGCAGCCGGGCTCCGGGGACTGAAGCTTTCTTT. Translation gives CASSRAPGTEAFF.

The rearrangement joins TRBV11-1 to TRBJ2-1; D not resolved. Trimming took 1 base from V and 5 from J, leaving 6 bases between them. The CDR3 has 13 amino acids. Germline V gives CDR1 SGHAT, CDR2 FQDESV (reference sequence). The CDR3 sequence is CASSLDGDNEQFF. In DNA, the CDR3 is TGTGCCAGCAGCTTAGACGGTGACAATGAGCAGTTCTTC.

The rearrangement links TRBV9 to TRBJ1-6; D is possibly TRBD1 (5 bases). Trimming took off 4 bases at V and 8 bases at J, with 16 bases between the two ends. Germline CDR1 reads SGDLS; CDR2 reads YYNGEE. CDR3 size: 15 residues. The CDR3 loop reads CASSRHGGSDSPLHF. In nucleotides, the CDR3 is TGTGCCAGCAGCCGACACGGGGGGTCGGATTCACCCCTCCACTTT. Combining the CDR3 with reference TRBV9 and TRBJ1-6 gives the whole variable domain DSGVTQTPKHLITATGQRVTLRCSPRSGDLSVYWYQQSLDQGLQFLIQYYNGEERAKGNILERFSAQQFPDLHSELNLSSLELGDSALYFCASSRHGGSDSPLHFGNGTRLTVT.

The V and J genes are TRBV20-1 and TRBJ1-6; D unresolved. The V end was cut by 3 bases, the J end by 0 bases, with 12 bases between. CDR1 and CDR2 from the germline V gene are DFQATT and SNEGSKA (reference sequence). CDR3 length: 16 residues. The CDR3 DNA reads as TGCAGTGCTAGTGATCCAGCAAGCTCCTATAATTCACCCCTCCACTTT. Protein sequence: CSASDPASSYNSPLHF.

CDR3 nucleotide sequence: TGTGCCAGCAGTTACTCCGGACGGCTCGGGCCCCAGCATTTT. This encodes CASSYSGRLGPQHF. The chain carries TRBV6-2 or TRBV6-3 and TRBJ1-5; D gene uncertain. Trimming left V 0 bases short and J 9 bases short, with 12 bases between. The CDR3 contains 14 residues. Per germline, CDR1 MNHEY and CDR2 SVGEGT.

The rearrangement joins TRBV5-1 to TRBJ1-2; 7 nucleotides match TRBD1. The CDR3 contains 16 residues. Germline lookup yields CDR1 SGHRS and CDR2 YFSETQ. V dropped 0 bases and J dropped 3; count of bases not matched to a gene: 8. The CDR3 bases are TGCGCCAGCAGCTTGGAGATAGGGGGCCCCTACTATGGCTACACCTTC. Protein sequence: CASSLEIGGPYYGYTF.

The rearrangement uses TRBV4-1 and TRBJ1-1, with D tentatively TRBD1 (5 bases). V lost 2 bases to trimming and J lost 0 bases, with 10 bases between them. CDR1 MGHRA and CDR2 YSYEKL come from the germline V gene. This CDR3 has 15 residues. The DNA of the CDR3 is TGCGCCAGCAGCCAACCAGGGAGGATGAACACTGAAGCTTTCTTT. Amino acid sequence: CASSQPGRMNTEAFF.

This rearrangement joins TRBV6-5 to TRBJ2-1, with 9 bases lining up with TRBD1. Trimming removed 6 bases from V and 3 bases from J; junction bases left unmatched: 6. Germline-derived CDR1 and CDR2 are MNHEY and SVGAGI. CDR3 size: 15 residues. CDR3 bases: TGTGCCAGCAGGTTACCGGGACAGGGCTACAATGAGCAGTTCTTC. The encoded protein is CASRLPGQGYNEQFF.

The rearrangement joins TRBV4-3 to TRBJ1-1; D unclear. Germline V gene lookup returns CDR1 LGHNA and CDR2 YSLEER. The CDR3 runs 16 residues. V dropped 2 bases and J dropped 1 base, with 14 bases sitting between them. Here the CDR3 reads CASSQREGGGNTEAFF. The DNA for the CDR3 is TGCGCCAGCAGCCAAAGGGAAGGAGGAGGGAACACTGAAGCTTTCTTT.

The V and J genes are TRBV5-1 and TRBJ2-2; 9 positions agree with TRBD1. The junction had 5 bases not matched to a gene; V was cut back by 5 bases and J by 6 bases. The CDR3 has 14 amino acids. The germline V gene encodes CDR1 SGHRS and CDR2 YFSETQ. CDR3 coding DNA: TGCGCCAGCAGGGACAGGGGACAGGCCGGGGAGCTGTTTTTT. This translates into CASRDRGQAGELFF.

This chain connects TRBV14 to TRBJ1-1; the D gene is possibly TRBD1 (5 bases). Per the germline V gene, CDR1 is SGHDN and CDR2 is FVKESK. The germline V and J ends were trimmed by 0 bases and 4 bases, with 15 bases remaining between them. The CDR3 consists of 16 residues. In DNA form, the CDR3 reads TGTGCCAGCAGCCAAGAGAGGGCTCCGGGGGGCACTGAAGCTTTCTTT. Protein product: CASSQERAPGGTEAFF.

Regarding this clone: At the DNA level, this CDR3 is encoded by other sequences in the same sample as well. The chain is built from TRBV6-4 and TRBJ1-5, with D hard to call. V was cut by 4 bases and J by 1 base, with 5 bases left in between. CDR1 and CDR2 from the germline V gene are MRHNA and SNTAGT. This CDR3 contains 13 residues. The CDR3 is CASSVDSNQPQHF. Written as DNA, the CDR3 is TGTGCCAGCAGTGTTGACAGCAATCAGCCCCAGCATTTT.

J is TRBJ1-5 and V is TRBV4-2; the D is unclear. Germline V gene data show CDR1 as LGHNA and CDR2 as YNFKEQ. The ends were cut back, 4 bases at V and 3 bases at J, with 13 bases in the middle. The CDR3 covers 15 residues. The CDR3: CASSPRKGPNQPQHF. DNA for the CDR3: TGTGCCAGCAGCCCCAGGAAGGGTCCCAATCAGCCCCAGCATTTT.

The chain uses TRBV5-8 and TRBJ1-4; D remains ambiguous. V dropped 0 bases and J dropped 0 bases, with 3 bases sitting between them. The CDR3 runs to 14 residues. The germline gives CDR1 SGHTS, CDR2 YDEGEE. The CDR3 reads CASSLGATNEKLFF. DNA for the CDR3: TGTGCCAGCAGCTTGGGGGCAACTAATGAAAAACTGTTTTTT.

This chain links TRBV5-1 with TRBJ1-4; 9 positions match TRBD1. The CDR3 covers 16 residues. After removal of 0 bases from V and 4 bases from J, the junction contained 4 bases not matched to a gene. Germline V CDR1 and CDR2: SGHRS, YFSETQ. CDR3 sequence: CASSLGQGVNNEKLFF. In DNA, the CDR3 is TGCGCCAGCAGCTTGGGACAGGGGGTGAATAATGAAAAACTGTTTTTT.

CDR3 nucleotides: TGTGCCAGCAGCCCGAGATTGGGACAGGCCTACGAGCAGTACTTC. Protein sequence: CASSPRLGQAYEQYF. The rearrangement joins TRBV9 to TRBJ2-7, with 8 bases lining up with TRBD1. Germline CDR1 is SGDLS and CDR2 is YYNGEE. V shed 4 bases, J shed 2 bases, and the junction held 8 bases outside the gene matches. The CDR3 contains 15 residues.

J is TRBJ2-5 and V is TRBV18; TRBD2 might be the D (5 bases). Germline CDR1 and CDR2: KGHSH and LQKENI. The CDR3 extends over 16 amino acids. Trimming took off 2 bases at V and 2 bases at J, with 15 bases between the two ends. The chain's CDR3 is CASSPLGVRKQETQYF. The CDR3 DNA follows: TGTGCCAGCTCACCATTGGGAGTGAGAAAACAAGAGACCCAGTACTTC.

The rearrangement uses TRBV28 and TRBJ2-3, with D perhaps matching TRBD2 (5 bases). The V end lost 7 bases, the J end lost 2 bases, and 13 bases lay between the germline ends. The germline gives CDR1 MDHEN, CDR2 SYDVKM. The CDR3 runs 14 residues. The chain's CDR3 is CASTPTGITDTQYF. As DNA, the CDR3 is TGTGCCAGCACTCCGACGGGGATCACAGATACGCAGTATTTT.

The rearrangement joins TRBV10-3 to TRBJ1-6; 7 bases line up with TRBD1. From germline, CDR1 is ENHRY and CDR2 SYGVKD. With 6 bases clipped from V and 5 bases from J, the junction kept 7 bases outside the gene matches. CDR3 length equals 15 residues. For the CDR3, the DNA is TGTGCCATCAGGACCGGGACAGAGAATAATTCACCCCTCCACTTT. This gives the protein CAIRTGTENNSPLHF.

The rearrangement joins TRBV5-1 to TRBJ2-7; weak D call: TRBD1 (6 bases). The ends were cut back, 0 bases at V and 2 bases at J, with 6 bases in the middle. The CDR3 covers 13 residues. The germline gives CDR1 SGHRS, CDR2 YFSETQ. The CDR3 region is CASSLDRAYEQYF. For the CDR3, the DNA is TGCGCCAGCAGCTTGGACAGGGCCTACGAGCAGTACTTC.